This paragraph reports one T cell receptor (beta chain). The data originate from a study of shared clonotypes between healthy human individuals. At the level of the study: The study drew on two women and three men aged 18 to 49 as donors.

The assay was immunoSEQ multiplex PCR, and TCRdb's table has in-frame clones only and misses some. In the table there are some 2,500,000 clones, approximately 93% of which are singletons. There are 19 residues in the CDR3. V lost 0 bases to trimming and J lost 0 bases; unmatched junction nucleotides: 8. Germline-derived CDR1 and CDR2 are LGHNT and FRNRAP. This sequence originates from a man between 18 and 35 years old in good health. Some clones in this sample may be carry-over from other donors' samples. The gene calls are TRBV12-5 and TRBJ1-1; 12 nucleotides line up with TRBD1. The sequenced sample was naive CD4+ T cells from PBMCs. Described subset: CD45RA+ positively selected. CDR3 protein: CASGLVLGQGAFMNTEAFF. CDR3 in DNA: TGTGCTAGTGGTTTGGTTTTGGGACAGGGGGCTTTTATGAACACTGAAGCTTTCTTT.